This TCR beta chain derives from a study of T cell repertoires in cytomegalovirus infection. In the study overall: Through public TCR beta signatures, both CMV infection and matching HLA type were indicated. Findings and caveats of the study: People with CMV and the relevant HLA were identified by cumulative public TCR beta family frequency. HLA-C-restricted CMV-specific TCR beta clonotypes were dominant in the ex vivo response.

With respect to this clonotype: What it recognizes is unknown.

The CDR3 spans 17 residues. The V gene lost 1 base and the J gene lost 4 bases, with 14 bases spanning the gap. The germline CDR1 and CDR2 sequences are MNHNS and SASEGT. Each CDR3 protein is one row after TCRdb ran MiXCR on the reads. The data contain roughly 150,000 distinct CDR3 sequences, 23% of them singletons. Sequenced input: PBMCs. The chain joins TRBV6-1 to TRBJ2-6; D tentatively reads TRBD1 or TRBD2 (5 bases each). This receptor was taken from a human donor in good health (CMV status not recorded). Some clones in this sample may be carry-over from other donors' samples. The CDR3 reads CASSEEGWGIGANVLTF. In DNA form, the CDR3 reads TGTGCCAGCAGTGAAGAAGGTTGGGGGATCGGGGCCAACGTCCTGACTTTC.